Listed below are T cell receptor beta chains from one sample, sequenced in a study of chemoradiotherapy in HPV16-positive cancers. TCRdb keeps only in-frame clones here, not all; method: immunoSEQ multiplex PCR. The sample records 9,500 to 15,000 clones, around 62% being singletons. Sample collection was performed from a patient who underwent chemoradiotherapy. Receptors were obtained from a human donor with HPV-associated anogenital cancer. Both conserved end residues are part of each CDR3. The D gene is left open where the match is weak. Where a row states a size, it is once, few, many or the class of an expanded clone; other rows omit it.

v_gene	j_gene	d_gene	abundance	CDR3nt	CDR3aa
TRBV28	TRBJ1-1	-	few	TGTGCCAGCATTTCAGGGGCAGGTATCACTGAAGCTTTCTTT	CASISGAGITEAFF
TRBV29-1	TRBJ2-3	-	few	TGCAGCGGGTCACAAGGAGATACGCAGTATTTT	CSGSQGDTQYF
TRBV7-9	TRBJ1-2	TRBD1	few	TGTGCCAGCAGCTTAACTGGACAGGGGTCTCATGGCTACACCTTC	CASSLTGQGSHGYTF
TRBV5-4	TRBJ2-3	-	-	TGTGCCAGCAGCTTGGGAATGAGGGGGGGTAGCACAGATACGCAGTATTTT	CASSLGMRGGSTDTQYF
TRBV4-3	TRBJ1-4	TRBD1	-	TGCGCCAGCAGCCAACAGACAGGGGGAGCTGAAAAACTGTTTTTT	CASSQQTGGAEKLFF
TRBV6-1	TRBJ1-2	-	-	TGTGCCAGCAGTGAACGCCGGAACTATGGCTACACCTTC	CASSERRNYGYTF
TRBV27	TRBJ2-3	TRBD2	-	TGTGCCAGCAGTTCGGGACTAGCGGGGGGCACAGATACGCAGTATTTT	CASSSGLAGGTDTQYF
TRBV10-3	TRBJ2-7	-	few	TGTGCCATCAGTGAGTCAGGCAGGCCCTACGAGCAGTACTTC	CAISESGRPYEQYF
TRBV6-1	TRBJ2-7	-	few	TGTGCCAGCAGTCCGCGGTCCCTAAATGGCGAGCAGTACTTC	CASSPRSLNGEQYF
TRBV28	TRBJ2-5	-	-	TGTGCCAGCAGTTCAGTTTCCGGGGCAAGACAAGAGACCCAGTACTTC	CASSSVSGARQETQYF